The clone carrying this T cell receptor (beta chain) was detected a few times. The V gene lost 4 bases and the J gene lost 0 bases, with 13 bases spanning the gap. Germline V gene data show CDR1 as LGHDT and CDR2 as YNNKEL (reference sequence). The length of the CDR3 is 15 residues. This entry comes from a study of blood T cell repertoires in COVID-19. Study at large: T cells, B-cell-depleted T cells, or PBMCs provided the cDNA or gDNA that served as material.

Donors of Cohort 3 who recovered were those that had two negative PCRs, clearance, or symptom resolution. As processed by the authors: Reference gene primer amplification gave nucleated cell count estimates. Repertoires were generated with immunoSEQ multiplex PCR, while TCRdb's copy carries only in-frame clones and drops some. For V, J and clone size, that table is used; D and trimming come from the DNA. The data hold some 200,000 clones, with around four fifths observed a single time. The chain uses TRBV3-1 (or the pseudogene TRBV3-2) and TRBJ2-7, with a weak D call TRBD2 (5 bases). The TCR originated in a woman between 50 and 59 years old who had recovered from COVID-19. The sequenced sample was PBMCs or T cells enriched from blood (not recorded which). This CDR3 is CASSPGLVSSYEQYF. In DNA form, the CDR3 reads TGTGCCAGCAGCCCCGGACTGGTGAGCTCCTACGAGCAGTACTTC.